A single sample gave rise to the 10 T cell receptor beta chains below, sequenced in a study of T cell changes during pregnancy in multiple sclerosis. Repertoires were generated with immunoSEQ multiplex PCR, while TCRdb's copy carries only in-frame clones and drops some. This repertoire shows approximately 12,000 clones, 70% to 90% found once; its top ten account for under 15%. The source was CD8+ T cells from peripheral blood mononuclear cells, collected in the second trimester of pregnancy. The receptors were gathered from a female donor in good health, enrolled as a control in a pregnancy study.

The chain carries TRBV5-6 and TRBJ2-1; D perhaps matches TRBD2 (6 bases). The V and J ends lost 4 bases and 8 bases respectively, with 16 bases between them. This CDR3 spans 14 amino acids. Per the germline V gene, CDR1 is SGHDT and CDR2 is YYEEEE. For the CDR3, the DNA is TGTGCCAGCAGCGCCTCCGGGACTCCCGATGAGCAGTTCTTC. Its translation is CASSASGTPDEQFF. Using reference TRBV5-6 and TRBJ2-1 for the parts outside the CDR3, the full variable domain is DAGVTQSPTHLIKTRGQQVTLRCSPKSGHDTVSWYQQALGQGPQFIFQYYEEEERQRGNFPDRFSGHQFPNYSSELNVNALLLGDSALYLCASSASGTPDEQFFGPGTRLTVL.

This sequence joins TRBV4-2 and TRBJ2-7; 10 nucleotides agree with TRBD2. Losses at the gene ends were 4 bases for V and 5 bases for J; bases not matched to a gene: 5. Germline V lookup: CDR1 LGHNA, CDR2 YNFKEQ. The CDR3 contains 14 residues. The CDR3 sequence is CASSPSSGSDEQYF. The CDR3 bases are TGTGCCAGCAGCCCCTCTAGCGGGAGCGACGAGCAGTACTTC.

This clone turned up a few times. This chain uses TRBV6-5 with TRBJ1-2, with TRBD1 identical over 9 bases. Germline loops: CDR1 MNHEY, CDR2 SVGAGI. The V segment lost 10 bases and the J segment 4 bases; nucleotides outside the gene matches: 7. This CDR3 has 13 amino acids. For the CDR3, the DNA is TGTGCCACCGGGACAGGGTTCTCCTATGGCTACACCTTC. Amino acid sequence: CATGTGFSYGYTF.

This rearrangement joins TRBV5-4 to TRBJ2-5; 8 bases align to TRBD1. Losses at the gene ends were 4 bases for V and 5 bases for J; bases not matched to a gene: 7. Germline CDR1 is SGHNT and CDR2 is YYREEE (reference sequence). CDR3 length equals 14 residues. The CDR3 coding sequence is TGTGCCAGCAGCCTTCCAGGGGGCATGGAGACCCAGTACTTC. Translation: CASSLPGGMETQYF.

The rearrangement joins TRBV4-1 to TRBJ2-5; 7 nucleotides align to TRBD1. Germline-derived CDR1 and CDR2 are MGHRA and YSYEKL. There are 15 residues in the CDR3. Trimming at V came to 1 base and at J to 6 bases, leaving 8 bases not matched to a gene. The CDR3 DNA sequence: TGCGCCAGCAGCCAAGTAAGGGGGCCAGAAAAGACCCAGTACTTC. This gives the protein CASSQVRGPEKTQYF.

The chain carries TRBV6-5 and TRBJ1-2, with unresolved D. Germline V gives CDR1 MNHEY, CDR2 SVGAGI. This CDR3 is 14 amino acids long. Trimming removed 5 bases at V and 7 bases at J, with 17 bases between. The CDR3 reads CASSDEVPSSGYTF. CDR3 DNA: TGTGCCAGCAGTGACGAGGTACCCAGTTCTGGCTACACCTTC.

J is TRBJ2-3 and V is TRBV6-1; 12 nucleotides line up with TRBD2. Germline V gene data show CDR1 as MNHNS and CDR2 as SASEGT. The CDR3 has 15 amino acids. Losses at the gene ends were 11 bases for V and 6 bases for J; bases not matched to a gene: 12. DNA of the CDR3: TGTGCCTGCCGGACTAGCGGGGATGCCGTGGATACGCAGTATTTT. Translated, it gives CACRTSGDAVDTQYF.

This clone was detected only a few times. The chain uses TRBV10-3 and TRBJ2-7; possible D gene TRBD2, 6 bases. Germline CDR1 and CDR2: ENHRY and SYGVKD. Trimming removed 3 bases at V and 5 bases at J, with 11 bases between. There are 13 residues in the CDR3. Here the CDR3 reads CAISDGGPHEQYF. Here the CDR3 DNA reads TGTGCCATCAGTGACGGGGGTCCGCACGAGCAGTACTTC.

This clone came up once. In nucleotides, the CDR3 is TGCGCCAGCAGCTTGGCTGGGGGGGGGAATCAGCCCCAGCATTTT. Its translation is CASSLAGGGNQPQHF. The chain links TRBV5-1 to TRBJ1-5; D is perhaps TRBD1 (5 bases). This CDR3 spans 15 amino acids. V lost 0 bases and J 4 bases, leaving 11 bases between the germline ends. Germline V gene data show CDR1 as SGHRS and CDR2 as YFSETQ.

The chain combines TRBV2 with TRBJ2-1; D is perhaps TRBD1 (6 bases). The V gene lost 8 bases and the J gene lost 5 bases, with 13 bases spanning the gap. The germline V gene encodes CDR1 SNHLY and CDR2 FYNNEI. This CDR3 is 13 amino acids long. CDR3 in amino acids: CASRPGEDNEQFF. CDR3 nucleotides: TGTGCCAGCCGTCCAGGGGAAGACAATGAGCAGTTCTTC.